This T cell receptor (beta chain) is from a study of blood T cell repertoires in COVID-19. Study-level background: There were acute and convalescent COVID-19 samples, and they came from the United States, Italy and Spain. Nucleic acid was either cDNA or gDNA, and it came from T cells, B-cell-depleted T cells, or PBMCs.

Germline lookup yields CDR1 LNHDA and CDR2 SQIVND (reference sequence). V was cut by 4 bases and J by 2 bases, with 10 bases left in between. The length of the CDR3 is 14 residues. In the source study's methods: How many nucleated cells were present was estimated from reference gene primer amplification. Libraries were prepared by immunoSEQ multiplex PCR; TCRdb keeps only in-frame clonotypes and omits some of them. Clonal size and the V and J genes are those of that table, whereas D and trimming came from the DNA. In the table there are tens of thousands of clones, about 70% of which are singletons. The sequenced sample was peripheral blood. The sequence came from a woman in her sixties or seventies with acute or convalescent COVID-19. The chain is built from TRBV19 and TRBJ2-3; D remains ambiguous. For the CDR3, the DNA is TGTGCCAGTAGTAGCCCTGACACCACAGATACGCAGTATTTT. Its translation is CASSSPDTTDTQYF.